The 2 T cell receptor beta chains presented below share a single source sample, sequenced in a study of OX40 agonist ivuxolimab in advanced cancers. The protocol was immunoSEQ multiplex PCR, while the TCRdb copy is restricted to in-frame clones and leaves out a portion. This table holds more than 100,000 clones, approximately 94% found once. The specimen was CD4+ or CD8+ T cells sorted from blood, collected in a trial of the OX40 agonist ivuxolimab. The receptor set was obtained from an adult with an advanced solid tumor such as melanoma, head and neck, liver or kidney cancer.

For the CDR3, the DNA is TGTGCCAGCACCTTCGGGGGAGGGGGCAATCAGCCCCAGCATTTT. Protein product: CASTFGGGGNQPQHF. This chain connects TRBV28 to TRBJ1-5; a weak D match, TRBD1 (5 bases). Trimming stripped 7 bases from V and 2 bases from J, with 15 bases between. Germline loops: CDR1 MDHEN, CDR2 SYDVKM. This CDR3 has 15 residues.

The chain employs TRBV4-3 and TRBJ1-5; D ambiguous. Germline values: CDR1 LGHNA, CDR2 YSLEER. The CDR3 contains 16 residues. Trimming removed 1 base from V and 1 base from J, with 11 bases in between. The CDR3 reads CASSQGRGRSNQPQHF. The DNA of the CDR3 is TGCGCCAGCAGCCAAGGCCGTGGTAGGAGCAATCAGCCCCAGCATTTT.